These T cell receptor beta chains were read from a single sample in a study of cytomegalovirus exposure and HLA in healthy donors. Clones were sequenced by immunoSEQ multiplex PCR, and TCRdb holds only the in-frame ones, with some missing. The sample holds roughly 190,000 clones, around 80% seen once. The sample comprised PBMCs. Receptors were obtained from a woman aged 30 to 39 in good health and CMV-seropositive. Each CDR3 is given with its conserved first and last residue. A D gene is named only where the DNA matches it firmly. Not every row has a clone size; where given, it reads once, few, many or a size class.

CASSLRTGGGTGELFF	TRBV28	16	-	TRBD1
CATSETGTGVHSYEQYF	TRBV6-1	17	-	TRBD1
CASSALPQGNEQYF	TRBV27	14	few	-
CASSPRTGAYEQYF	TRBV7-2	14	-	TRBD1
CASSEWTRVNSGDLPQHF	TRBV2	18	-	-
CASRGLGGTPNTEAFF	TRBV28	16	-	-
CASSPTSGRARLYEQYF	TRBV5-4	17	-	TRBD2
CASSLMFLPSASGANVLTF	TRBV27	19	-	-
CASSEALGSGAPLHF	TRBV2	15	few	-
CASSQGQGALNSTEAFF	TRBV9	17	-	TRBD1
CASEELGGNEQFF	TRBV5-1	13	-	-
CASQASSGSYNEQFF	TRBV5-6	15	-	TRBD2
CASSLMGQVQQYF	TRBV7-2	13	-	TRBD1
CASSILAGELQETQYF	TRBV7-2	16	-	TRBD2
CASRVDRINSPLHF	TRBV5-1	14	-	TRBD1
CAISESNTNRETQYF	TRBV10-3	15	once	-
CASSFRGALGETQYF	TRBV27	15	few	-
CASSQDRGSYNEQFF	TRBV4-3	15	-	-